The 8 T cell receptor beta chains given below trace back to one sample, sequenced in a study of CXCR3-negative and CXCR3-positive naive CD8 T cells. Their cognate antigens are unknown. Study-wide results and limits: CXCR3-positive naive cells had TRB CDR3s that were more hydrophobic than CXCR3-negative naive cells had.

The TRB cDNA libraries were prepared by 5' RACE with UMI labels. TCRdb reprocessed the 5' RACE reads, keeping one entry per CDR3 protein, no DNA. This sample's clone table lists about 120,000 distinct CDR3 sequences. Sequenced sample: naive CXCR3+ CD8+ T cells from blood. The subset was: CD45RO-CCR7+CD27+CD95- naive CD8+ T cells expressing CXCR3 (TNR3+). The receptors originated from a human donor in good health. Some clones in this sample may be carry-over from other donors' samples.

The chain joins TRBV7-9 to TRBJ2-7; without DNA, the TCRdb call of TRBD1 cannot be checked. The CDR3 has 15 residues. In germline, CDR1 is SEHNR, CDR2 FQNEAQ (reference sequence). The CDR3 protein is CASSLVQGTILEQYF.

The gene calls are TRBV4-3 and TRBJ2-1; there is no DNA to check the TCRdb D call of TRBD2. The CDR3 covers 14 residues. Per the germline V gene, CDR1 is LGHNA and CDR2 is YSLEER. CDR3 amino acids: CASSQGLAYNEQFF.

This chain uses TRBV7-9 with TRBJ1-4; as DNA is missing, the TRBD1 call by TCRdb cannot be tested. CDR3 length: 12 residues. CDR1 and CDR2 (germline): SEHNR, FQNEAQ (reference sequence). The CDR3 protein is CASSRDREKLFF. Looking up the rest from reference TRBV7-9 and TRBJ1-4 gives the full variable domain: DTGVSQNPRHKITKRGQNVTFRCDPISEHNRLYWYRQTLGQGPEFLTYFQNEAQLEKSRLLSDRFSAERPKGSFSTLEIQRTEQGDSAMYLCASSRDREKLFFGSGTQLSVL.

V usage is TRBV29-1 and J usage is TRBJ2-5; the D call from TCRdb, TRBD1, cannot be confirmed without DNA. Per germline, CDR1 SQVTM and CDR2 ANQGSEA. The CDR3 spans 14 residues. The CDR3 here is CSVGWGSTQETQYF.

The genes are TRBV13 and TRBJ2-7. In germline, CDR1 is PRHDT, CDR2 FYEKMQ (reference sequence). The CDR3 totals 13 residues. The CDR3 sequence: CASSFDPTYEQYF. The full variable domain, in which reference TRBV13 and TRBJ2-7 provide the parts outside the CDR3, is AAGVIQSPRHLIKEKRETATLKCYPIPRHDTVYWYQQGPGQDPQFLISFYEKMQSDKGSIPDRFSAQQFSDYHSELNMSSLELGDSALYFCASSFDPTYEQYFGPGTRLTVT.

The chain combines TRBV7-6 with TRBJ2-1; the TRBD2 assignment by TCRdb is unverifiable without DNA. This CDR3 has 19 residues. The germline CDR1 and CDR2 sequences are SGHVS and FNYEAQ. This CDR3 is CASSHSTSGRGGIYNEQFF.

The rearrangement uses TRBV9 and TRBJ1-3. Germline CDR1 SGDLS, CDR2 YYNGEE. The CDR3 consists of 14 residues. This CDR3 is CASSVGAGQHTIYF.

This chain connects TRBV19 to TRBJ2-3; checking the TCRdb D call of TRBD2 is not possible without DNA. The CDR3 extends over 17 amino acids. Germline V CDR1 and CDR2: LNHDA, SQIVND (reference sequence). CDR3 loop: CASSMKRPSGTTDTQYF.